This TCR beta chain was retrieved from a study of T cell repertoires in cytomegalovirus infection. Study-wide points: There were carriers of CMV plus the relevant HLA, and cumulative public TCR beta family frequency identified them. The ex vivo response showed dominance by HLA-C-restricted CMV-specific TCR beta clonotypes.

MiXCR, applied by TCRdb to the reads, yields one record per CDR3 protein. The repertoire has about 320,000 distinct CDR3 sequences, 9% to 9.5% of them found once; the top ten carry 3.5% to 4.5%. V lost 5 bases to trimming and J lost 9 bases, with 23 bases between them. Germline values: CDR1 SGHAT, CDR2 FQNNGV. This CDR3 is built from 17 residues. With respect to this clonotype: Its antigen is as yet unknown.

The TCR comes from a human donor in good health (CMV status not recorded). Some clones in this sample may be carry-over from other donors' samples. The V call is TRBV11-2, the J call TRBJ1-6, with TRBD1 as a possible D gene (5 bases). Sequences were obtained from PBMCs. The CDR3 DNA follows: TGTGCCAGCAGCCGCGTCGGATCCGGGACGGGTGGTTCACCCCTCCACTTT. This sequence encodes CASSRVGSGTGGSPLHF.